The T cell receptor (beta chain) described here comes from a study of Graves' ophthalmopathy and Graves' hyperthyroidism. Study at large: Peripheral blood was gathered at the point of initial diagnosis, before any treatment started.

There are many counts of this clonotype. RNA transcripts provided the template for amplifying TCR beta CDR3 regions. HTBI-primed RT-PCR formed the first round, and a multiplex PCR formed the second. TCRdb re-derived calls from the multiplex PCR reads in MiXCR, one entry per CDR3 protein. This sample has 600,000 to 650,000 distinct CDR3 sequences, with about 24% found just once. With 6 bases removed from V and 13 bases from J, the gap between germline ends came to 13 bases. The CDR3 runs to 12 residues. Germline lookup yields CDR1 MNHEY and CDR2 SMNVEV (reference sequence). Sequenced: peripheral blood. This receptor was obtained from a woman younger than 30 with stable Graves' hyperthyroidism. Some clones in this sample may be carry-over from other donors' samples. The chain links TRBV27 to TRBJ1-6; D might be TRBD1 (5 bases). The CDR3 here is CASRSQGAPLHF. The CDR3 DNA is TGTGCCAGCAGGTCCCAGGGAGCCCCCCTCCACTTT.